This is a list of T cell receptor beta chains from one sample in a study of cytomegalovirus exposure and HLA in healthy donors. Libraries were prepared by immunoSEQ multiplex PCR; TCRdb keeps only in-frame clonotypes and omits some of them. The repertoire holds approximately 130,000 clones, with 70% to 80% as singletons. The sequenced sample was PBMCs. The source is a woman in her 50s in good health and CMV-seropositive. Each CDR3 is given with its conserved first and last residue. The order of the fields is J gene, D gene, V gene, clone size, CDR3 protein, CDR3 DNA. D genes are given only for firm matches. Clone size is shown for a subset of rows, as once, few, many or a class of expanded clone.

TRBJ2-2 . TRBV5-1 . CASSSQGRVGELFF TGCGCCAGCAGCTCCCAGGGAAGGGTCGGGGAGCTGTTTTTT
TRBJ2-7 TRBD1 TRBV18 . CASSRNDRAYEQYF TGTGCCAGCTCACGAAACGACAGGGCCTACGAGCAGTACTTC
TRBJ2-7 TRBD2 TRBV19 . CASSVVAGVYEQYF TGTGCCAGTAGTGTAGTAGCGGGAGTGTACGAGCAGTACTTC
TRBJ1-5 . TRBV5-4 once CASSFGREQPQHF TGTGCCAGCAGCTTCGGCAGGGAACAGCCCCAGCATTTT
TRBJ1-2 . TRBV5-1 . CASSPRPEDYGYTF TGCGCCAGCAGCCCCCGACCGGAGGACTATGGCTACACCTTC
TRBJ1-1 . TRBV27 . CASSLEGLNTEAFF TGTGCCAGCAGTTTGGAGGGATTGAACACTGAAGCTTTCTTT
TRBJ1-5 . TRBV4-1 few CASSQGSVRGPFGQPQHF TGCGCCAGCAGCCAAGGAAGCGTCAGGGGCCCCTTTGGTCAGCCCCAGCATTTT
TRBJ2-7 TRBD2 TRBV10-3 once CAISEGLAGGPDYEQYF TGTGCCATCAGTGAGGGACTAGCGGGAGGGCCTGACTACGAGCAGTACTTC
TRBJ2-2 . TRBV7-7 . CASSAVAGRQTNTGELFF TGTGCTAGCAGCGCCGTCGCAGGGCGTCAAACGAACACCGGGGAGCTGTTTTTT
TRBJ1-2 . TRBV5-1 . CASSPGHPGYTF TGCGCCAGCAGCCCTGGACACCCTGGCTACACCTTC
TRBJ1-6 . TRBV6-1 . CASSERSVAGRGGSPLHF TGTGCCAGCAGTGAACGTTCGGTTGCGGGGAGGGGAGGCTCACCCCTCCACTTT
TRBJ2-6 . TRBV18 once CASSPFGDHSGANVLTF TGTGCCAGCTCACCATTCGGGGATCACTCTGGGGCCAACGTCCTGACTTTC
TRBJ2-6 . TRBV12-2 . CASRRELSHSGANVLTF TGTGCAAGTCGCCGAGAATTGAGCCACTCTGGGGCCAACGTCCTGACTTTC
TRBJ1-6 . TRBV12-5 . CASGLSTAPSYNSPLHF TGTGCTAGTGGTTTGTCTACAGCCCCCTCCTATAATTCACCCCTCCACTTT
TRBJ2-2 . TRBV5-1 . CASSDMGQSTGELFF TGCGCCAGCAGCGACATGGGGCAGAGCACCGGGGAGCTGTTTTTT
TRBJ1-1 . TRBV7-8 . CASRKTRAGGDTEAFF TGTGCCAGCAGAAAAACCCGGGCGGGGGGGGACACTGAAGCTTTCTTT
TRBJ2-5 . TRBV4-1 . CASSQAFGAFDQETQYF TGCGCCAGCAGCCAAGCCTTTGGGGCCTTTGATCAAGAGACCCAGTACTTC
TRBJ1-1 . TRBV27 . CASWRDLNTEAFF TGTGCCAGCTGGAGGGATTTGAACACTGAAGCTTTCTTT
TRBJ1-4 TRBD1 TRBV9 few CASSVNGQGGEKLFF TGTGCCAGCAGCGTAAACGGACAGGGTGGTGAAAAACTGTTTTTT
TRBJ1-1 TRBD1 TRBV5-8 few CASSLEDRHNTEAFF TGTGCCAGCAGCTTGGAGGACAGGCATAACACTGAAGCTTTCTTT
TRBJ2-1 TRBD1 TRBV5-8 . CASSLDPGGTGVHNEQFF TGTGCCAGCAGCTTGGACCCGGGGGGGACAGGGGTGCACAATGAGCAGTTCTTC
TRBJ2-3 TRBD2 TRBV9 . CASSAGGGLAGALVTDTQYF TGTGCCAGCAGCGCAGGAGGCGGACTAGCGGGGGCACTCGTCACAGATACGCAGTATTTT
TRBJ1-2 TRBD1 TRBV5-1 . CASSRGQGIEGYTF TGCGCCAGCAGCCGGGGACAGGGTATAGAGGGCTACACCTTC
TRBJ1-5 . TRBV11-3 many CASSLARANRVWDQPQHF TGTGCCAGCAGCTTAGCCCGAGCAAACAGGGTATGGGATCAGCCCCAGCATTTT